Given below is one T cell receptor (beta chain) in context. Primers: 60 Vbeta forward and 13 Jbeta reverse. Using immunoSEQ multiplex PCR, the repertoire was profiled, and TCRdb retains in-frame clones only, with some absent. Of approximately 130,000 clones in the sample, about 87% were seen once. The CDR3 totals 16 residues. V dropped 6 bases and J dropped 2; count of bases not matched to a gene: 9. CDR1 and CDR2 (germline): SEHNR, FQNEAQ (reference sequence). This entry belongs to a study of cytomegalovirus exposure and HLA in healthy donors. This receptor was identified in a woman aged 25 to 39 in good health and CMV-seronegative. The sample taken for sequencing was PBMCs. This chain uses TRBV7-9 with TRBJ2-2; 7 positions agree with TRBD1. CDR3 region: CASRRGTATNTGELFF. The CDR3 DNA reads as TGTGCCAGCAGACGAGGGACAGCGACCAACACCGGGGAGCTGTTTTTT.